This T cell receptor beta chain was found in a study of human T cells and chemical hapten exposure. Across the whole study: The scalp of each patient received a weekly diphenylcyclopropenone dose for the full approximately 26-week study. Findings of the study overall: Alopecia affecting every donor means their immune response may not match healthy people's.

Time point meaning: patch test 1, 2 weeks after DPC sensitization. Noted treatment: therapeutic diphenylcyclopropenone sensitization with weekly scalp DPC. Each cDNA molecule in the library carried unique molecular identifiers. From the RACE reads, TCRdb called clonotypes with MiXCR, one entry per CDR3 protein. The sample lists about 120,000 distinct CDR3 sequences, around 10% occurring once. V dropped 2 bases and J dropped 5; count of bases not matched to a gene: 18. CDR3 length equals 20 residues. Germline loops: CDR1 MDHEN, CDR2 SYDVKM. Many counts were recorded for this clonotype. The antigen is unknown.

The chain combines TRBV28 with TRBJ2-3; 11 bases are shared with TRBD2. The sequence was obtained from a woman in her 50s with alopecia areata. Some clones in this sample may be carry-over from other donors' samples. This material consisted of whole blood, taken in connection with sensitization to the hapten diphenylcyclopropenone (DPC). CDR3 sequence: CASSLPLAGGGGRAVDTQYF. CDR3 nucleotide sequence: TGTGCCAGCAGTTTACCGCTAGCGGGAGGAGGTGGTCGAGCGGTAGATACGCAGTATTTT.